The present T cell receptor (beta chain) was sequenced within a study of blood T cell repertoires in COVID-19. Using immunoSEQ multiplex PCR, the repertoire was profiled, and TCRdb retains in-frame clones only, with some absent. This table has 85,000 to 90,000 clones, 82% appearing once. V was clipped by 5 bases and J by 2 bases; unmatched bases: 4. The germline V gene encodes CDR1 SGHDT and CDR2 YYEEEE. The CDR3 is 14 amino acids. The receptor was isolated from an elderly woman with acute or convalescent COVID-19. Sequenced sample: peripheral blood. The chain carries TRBV5-6 and TRBJ1-3; 7 bases fit TRBD1. DNA of the CDR3: TGTGCCAGCAGACTGACAGGGACTGGAAACACCATATATTTT. Amino acid sequence: CASRLTGTGNTIYF.